This T cell receptor (beta chain) was profiled in a study of shared clonotypes between healthy human individuals. The protocol was immunoSEQ multiplex PCR, while the TCRdb copy is restricted to in-frame clones and leaves out a portion. The sample consists of fewer than 400,000 clones, 74% of them appearing once. Remarks on this clone: Its antigen is as yet unknown.

Overall study findings and caveats: Clonotypes not shared had lower generation probabilities than those common to all four donors. As a rule, naive subsets had a larger estimated richness than memory subsets.

V lost 5 bases, J lost 5 bases, and 16 bases lay in between. CDR3 size: 14 residues. Germline assignment: CDR1 SNHLY and CDR2 FYNNEI. Researchers partitioned CD4+ cells into CD45RA+ naive and CD45RA-negative memory subsets. Sequencing was done on a sample of memory CD4+ T cells sorted from blood. Subset defined: CD45RA-negative fraction. This receptor was identified in a man aged 25 to 45 in good health. The V call is TRBV2, the J call TRBJ2-7; a possible D gene is TRBD1 (5 bases). In nucleotides, the CDR3 is TGTGCCAGCAGTCCTTCGACAGTGAGCGACGAGCAGTACTTC. Its protein product is CASSPSTVSDEQYF.